This is a list of T cell receptor beta chains from one sample in a study of T-cell reconstitution after alpha-beta-depleted transplantation in children. MiXCR, applied by TCRdb to the PCR reads, yields one record per CDR3 protein. Among 450,000 to 600,000 distinct CDR3 sequences, around 20% were seen once, and the ten largest hold more than 2.5%. The input for sequencing was PBMCs from the stem cell graft donor, taken from the stem cell graft. Receptors were obtained from a human donor who donated a stem cell graft to a child with acute lymphoblastic leukemia. Both conserved end residues are part of each CDR3. The D gene is left open where the match is weak. Clone size is stated in some rows and not others, as once, few, many or a class when expanded.

CDR3aa,CDR3nt,j_gene,v_gene,abundance,d_gene
CASSLVSGITYNEQFF,TGCGCCAGCAGCTTGGTTAGCGGAATCACCTACAATGAGCAGTTCTTC,TRBJ2-1,TRBV5-1,NA,NA
CSARSDPKEEQYF,TGCAGTGCGCGCTCAGACCCAAAGGAGGAGCAGTACTTC,TRBJ2-7,TRBV20-1,few,NA
CSARPTIGLAGGRRADTQYF,TGCAGTGCTAGACCTACAATAGGGCTAGCGGGAGGCAGAAGGGCAGATACGCAGTATTTT,TRBJ2-3,TRBV20-1,NA,TRBD2
CASSQNLAGGSEQFF,TGCGCCAGCAGCCAGAACTTAGCGGGAGGCTCGGAGCAGTTCTTC,TRBJ2-1,TRBV4-1,NA,TRBD2
CASSYSGHPGQLYNEQFF,TGTGCCAGCAGTTACTCGGGCCACCCGGGACAGCTTTACAATGAGCAGTTCTTC,TRBJ2-1,TRBV6-5,NA,TRBD1
CSVEDWARDRGGYEQYF,TGCAGCGTTGAAGATTGGGCCCGGGACAGGGGTGGCTACGAGCAGTACTTC,TRBJ2-7,TRBV29-1,NA,TRBD1
CASSYPSSLVARSSYEQYF,TGTGCCAGCAGCTATCCCTCGTCTCTTGTAGCGAGGAGCTCCTACGAGCAGTACTTC,TRBJ2-7,TRBV11-2,NA,NA
CSVGQHNQPQHF,TGCAGCGTTGGACAGCACAATCAGCCCCAGCATTTT,TRBJ1-5,TRBV29-1,many,NA
CASSRESTYAEQFF,TGCGCCAGCAGCCGAGAATCTACGTACGCTGAGCAGTTCTTC,TRBJ2-1,TRBV4-1,few,NA
CSARDYDRISYEQYF,TGCAGTGCTAGAGATTACGACAGAATCTCCTACGAGCAGTACTTC,TRBJ2-7,TRBV20-1,NA,NA
CATSLRTGYYEQYF,TGTGCCACCAGCTTACGGACGGGATACTACGAGCAGTACTTC,TRBJ2-7,TRBV15,few,NA
CASSLASRGGGSTDTQYF,TGTGCCAGCAGTTTAGCCTCCAGGGGAGGGGGTAGCACAGATACGCAGTATTTT,TRBJ2-3,TRBV2,NA,NA
CASSLESRLASYNEQFF,TGCGCCAGCAGCTTGGAATCGAGACTAGCGTCATACAATGAGCAGTTCTTC,TRBJ2-1,TRBV5-1,NA,TRBD2
CASSWNAAYEQFF,TGTGCCAGCAGCTGGAACGCAGCATACGAGCAGTTCTTC,TRBJ2-1,TRBV7-3,few,NA
CSVGRGAEAFF,TGCAGCGTTGGTCGGGGTGCTGAAGCTTTCTTT,TRBJ1-1,TRBV29-1,NA,NA
CASSLWGAANYGYTF,TGTGCCAGCAGTTTATGGGGGGCGGCCAACTATGGCTACACCTTC,TRBJ1-2,TRBV12-3/TRBV12-4,few,NA
CASSFPGSYNEQFF,TGTGCCAGCAGTTTCCCCGGGAGCTACAATGAGCAGTTCTTC,TRBJ2-1,TRBV12-3/TRBV12-4,few,NA
CASSLSEGGDKNIQYF,TGTGCCAGCAGCTTGAGCGAGGGGGGGGACAAAAACATTCAGTACTTC,TRBJ2-4,TRBV7-8,few,NA
CASSVTGGGQPQHF,TGTGCCAGTAGTGTGACAGGGGGCGGTCAGCCCCAGCATTTT,TRBJ1-5,TRBV19,few,TRBD1